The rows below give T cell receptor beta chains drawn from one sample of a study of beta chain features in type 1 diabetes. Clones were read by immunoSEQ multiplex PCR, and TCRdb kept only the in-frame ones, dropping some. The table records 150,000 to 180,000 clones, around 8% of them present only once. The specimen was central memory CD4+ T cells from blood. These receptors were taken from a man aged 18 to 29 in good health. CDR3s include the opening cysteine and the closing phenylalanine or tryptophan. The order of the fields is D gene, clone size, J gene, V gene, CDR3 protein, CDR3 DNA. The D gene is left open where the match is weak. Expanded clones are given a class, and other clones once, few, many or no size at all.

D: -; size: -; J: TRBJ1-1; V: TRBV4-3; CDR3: CASSQDLQERNTEAFF; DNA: TGCGCCAGCAGCCAAGATTTACAGGAAAGGAACACTGAAGCTTTCTTT
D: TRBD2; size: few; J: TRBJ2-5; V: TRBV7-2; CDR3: CASSRLAGSETQYF; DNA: TGTGCCAGCAGTCGTCTAGCGGGATCGGAGACCCAGTACTTC
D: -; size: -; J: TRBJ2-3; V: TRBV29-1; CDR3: CSVEDLASTGTDTQYF; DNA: TGCAGCGTTGAAGATTTAGCTAGCACGGGCACAGATACGCAGTATTTT
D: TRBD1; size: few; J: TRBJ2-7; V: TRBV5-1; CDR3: CASSKGQGTYEQYF; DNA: TGCGCCAGCAGCAAGGGACAGGGGACCTACGAGCAGTACTTC
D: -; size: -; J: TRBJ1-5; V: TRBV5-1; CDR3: CASSLNGDSNQPQHF; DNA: TGCGCCAGCAGCTTGAACGGGGATAGCAATCAGCCCCAGCATTTT
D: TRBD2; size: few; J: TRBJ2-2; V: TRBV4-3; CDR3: CASSQGLAGVGELFF; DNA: TGCGCCAGCAGCCAAGGACTAGCGGGAGTCGGGGAGCTGTTTTTT
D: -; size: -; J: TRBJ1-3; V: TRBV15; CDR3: CATSRDPGTGGNTIYF; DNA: TGTGCCACCAGCAGAGACCCAGGGACTGGTGGAAACACCATATATTTT
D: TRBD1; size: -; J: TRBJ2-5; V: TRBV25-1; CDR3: CASSEPQGAKETQYF; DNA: TGTGCCAGCAGTGAACCACAGGGGGCAAAAGAGACCCAGTACTTC
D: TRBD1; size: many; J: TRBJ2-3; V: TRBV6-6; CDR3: CASSIPGQGTDTQYF; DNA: TGTGCCAGCAGTATCCCGGGACAGGGAACAGATACGCAGTATTTT
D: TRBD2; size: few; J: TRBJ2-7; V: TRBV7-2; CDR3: CASSFTSGGAYEQYF; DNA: TGTGCCAGCAGCTTTACTAGCGGGGGGGCCTACGAGCAGTACTTC
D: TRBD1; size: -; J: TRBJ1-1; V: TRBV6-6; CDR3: CASTKQGEVSEAFF; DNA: TGTGCCAGCACGAAGCAGGGGGAGGTGTCTGAAGCTTTCTTT
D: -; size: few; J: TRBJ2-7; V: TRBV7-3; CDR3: CASSPYMRSYEQYF; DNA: TGTGCCAGCAGCCCTTATATGAGGTCCTACGAGCAGTACTTC
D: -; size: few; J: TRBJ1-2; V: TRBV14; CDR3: CASSPQGNYGYTF; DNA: TGTGCCAGCAGTCCACAGGGAAACTATGGCTACACCTTC
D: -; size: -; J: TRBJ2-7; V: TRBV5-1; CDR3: CASSFEGYEQYF; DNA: TGCGCCAGCAGCTTTGAGGGATACGAGCAGTACTTC
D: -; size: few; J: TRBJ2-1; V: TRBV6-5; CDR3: CASSYQAEQFF; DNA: TGTGCCAGCAGTTACCAGGCTGAGCAGTTCTTC
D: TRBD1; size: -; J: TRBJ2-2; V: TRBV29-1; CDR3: CSALDRADGELFF; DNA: TGCAGCGCTTTGGACAGGGCGGACGGGGAGCTGTTTTTT
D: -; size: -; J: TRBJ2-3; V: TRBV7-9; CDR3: CASSRGGSTDTQYF; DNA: TGTGCCTCGTCAAGGGGGGGGAGCACAGATACGCAGTATTTT
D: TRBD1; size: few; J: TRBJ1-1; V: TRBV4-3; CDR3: CASSPGTGGTEAFF; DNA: TGCGCCAGCAGCCCCGGGACAGGGGGCACTGAAGCTTTCTTT
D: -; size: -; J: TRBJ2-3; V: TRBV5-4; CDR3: CASSSWTESTDTQYF; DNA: TGTGCCAGCAGCTCCTGGACAGAGAGCACAGATACGCAGTATTTT
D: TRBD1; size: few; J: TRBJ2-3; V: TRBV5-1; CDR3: CASSLGDRRADTQYF; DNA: TGCGCCAGCAGCCTAGGGGACAGGAGAGCAGATACGCAGTATTTT
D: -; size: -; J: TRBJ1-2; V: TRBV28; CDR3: CASSLEAVGSYTF; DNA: TGTGCCAGCAGTTTAGAGGCGGTGGGTAGCTACACCTTC
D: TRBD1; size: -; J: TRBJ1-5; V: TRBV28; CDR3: CASSIRDRGNQPQHF; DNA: TGTGCCAGCAGTATCCGGGACAGGGGCAATCAGCCCCAGCATTTT
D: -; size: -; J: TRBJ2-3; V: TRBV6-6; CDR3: CASRRGPRTDTQYF; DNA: TGTGCCAGCAGGCGGGGGCCCCGCACAGATACGCAGTATTTT
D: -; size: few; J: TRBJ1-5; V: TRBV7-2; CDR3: CASNTDQGLSFNQPQHF; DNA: TGTGCCAGCAACACCGACCAAGGACTGAGCTTTAATCAGCCCCAGCATTTT
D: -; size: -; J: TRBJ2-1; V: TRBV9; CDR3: CASSVARVGNEQFF; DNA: TGTGCCAGCAGCGTAGCTCGGGTGGGCAATGAGCAGTTCTTC
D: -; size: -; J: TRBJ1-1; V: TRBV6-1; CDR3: CAILDRMNTEAFF; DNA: TGTGCCATCCTAGACAGAATGAACACTGAAGCTTTCTTT
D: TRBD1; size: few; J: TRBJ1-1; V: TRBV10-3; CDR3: CATLRDRLNTEAFF; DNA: TGTGCCACCCTCCGGGACAGGTTGAACACTGAAGCTTTCTTT
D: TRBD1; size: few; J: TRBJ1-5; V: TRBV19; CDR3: CASSGQGSGQPQHF; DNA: TGTGCCAGTAGTGGACAGGGATCGGGCCAGCCCCAGCATTTT
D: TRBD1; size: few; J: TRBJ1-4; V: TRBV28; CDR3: CAIQGQGGEKLFF; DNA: TGTGCCATCCAAGGACAGGGCGGGGAAAAACTGTTTTTT
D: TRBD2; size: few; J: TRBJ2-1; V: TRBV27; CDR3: CASSFKREGDEQFF; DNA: TGTGCCAGCAGTTTCAAGCGGGAGGGAGATGAGCAGTTCTTC
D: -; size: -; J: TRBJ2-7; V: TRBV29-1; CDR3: CSVGIRPDSYGQYF; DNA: TGCAGCGTTGGTATCCGGCCAGACTCCTACGGGCAGTACTTC
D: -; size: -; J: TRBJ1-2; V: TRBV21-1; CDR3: CASSKRAGANYGYTF; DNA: TGTGCCAGCAGCAAAAGGGCAGGGGCTAACTATGGCTACACCTTC
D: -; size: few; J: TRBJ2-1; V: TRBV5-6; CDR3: CASSTRQASYNEQFF; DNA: TGTGCCAGCAGCACCCGACAGGCCTCCTACAATGAGCAGTTCTTC
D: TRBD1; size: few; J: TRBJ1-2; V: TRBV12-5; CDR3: CASGWDREYGYTF; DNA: TGTGCTAGTGGCTGGGACAGGGAATATGGCTACACCTTC
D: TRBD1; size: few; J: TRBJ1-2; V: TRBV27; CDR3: CASSLSTGEGYGYTF; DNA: TGTGCCAGCAGTTTATCGACAGGGGAGGGCTATGGCTACACCTTC
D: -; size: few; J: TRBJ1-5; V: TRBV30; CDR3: CAWRQGGHQPQHF; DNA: TGTGCCTGGAGACAGGGCGGGCATCAGCCCCAGCATTTT
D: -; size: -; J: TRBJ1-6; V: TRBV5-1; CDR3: CASSLFPGEEDSPLHF; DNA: TGCGCCAGCAGCTTGTTTCCAGGGGAAGAGGATTCACCCCTCCACTTT
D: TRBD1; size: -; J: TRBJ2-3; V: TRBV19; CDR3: CASRDRGRDTQYF; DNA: TGTGCCAGCCGGGACAGGGGGAGAGATACGCAGTATTTT
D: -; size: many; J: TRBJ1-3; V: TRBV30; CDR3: CAWRSQGFGNTIYF; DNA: TGTGCCTGGAGATCACAGGGTTTCGGAAACACCATATATTTT
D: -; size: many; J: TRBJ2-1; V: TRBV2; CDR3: CASSGLGANEQFF; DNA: TGTGCCAGCAGCGGACTTGGCGCCAATGAGCAGTTCTTC
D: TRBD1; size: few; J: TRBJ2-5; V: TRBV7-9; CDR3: CASSPPQGAGETQYF; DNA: TGTGCCAGCTCCCCTCCACAGGGGGCTGGAGAGACCCAGTACTTC
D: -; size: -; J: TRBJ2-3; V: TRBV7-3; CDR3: CASSSDRPNTDTQYF; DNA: TGTGCCAGCAGCTCCGACAGACCCAACACAGATACGCAGTATTTT
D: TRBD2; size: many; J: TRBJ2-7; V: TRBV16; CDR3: CASSQAGAARSYEQYF; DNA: TGTGCCAGCAGCCAAGCGGGAGCGGCTCGCTCCTACGAGCAGTACTTC
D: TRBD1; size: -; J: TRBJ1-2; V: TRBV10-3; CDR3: CAISEDRGLLNGYTF; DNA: TGTGCCATCAGTGAGGACAGGGGGCTTTTGAATGGCTACACCTTC
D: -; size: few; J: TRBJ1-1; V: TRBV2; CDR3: CASSGGGTEAFF; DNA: TGTGCCAGCTCCGGGGGGGGCACTGAAGCTTTCTTT
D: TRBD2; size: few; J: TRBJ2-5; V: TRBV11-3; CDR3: CASSPKTSGEETQYF; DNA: TGTGCCAGCAGCCCAAAGACTAGCGGGGAAGAGACCCAGTACTTC
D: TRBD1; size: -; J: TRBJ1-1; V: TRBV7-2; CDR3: CASSPRQGRVTEAFF; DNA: TGTGCCAGCAGCCCAAGACAGGGGCGGGTCACTGAAGCTTTCTTT
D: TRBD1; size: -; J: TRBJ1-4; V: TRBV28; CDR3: CASSGTDRLNEKLFF; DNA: TGTGCCAGCAGCGGGACAGATAGACTTAATGAAAAACTGTTTTTT
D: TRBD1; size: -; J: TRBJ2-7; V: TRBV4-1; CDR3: CASSPTGQGSEQYF; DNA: TGCGCCAGCAGCCCCACGGGACAGGGGTCCGAGCAGTACTTC
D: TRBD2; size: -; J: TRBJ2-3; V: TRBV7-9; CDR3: CASSYRLAGYGDTQYF; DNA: TGTGCCAGCAGCTACAGACTAGCGGGATACGGGGATACGCAGTATTTT